A single sample gave rise to the 25 T cell receptor beta chains below, sequenced in a study of Ad26.COV2.S vaccination and SARS-CoV-2 variants. Regarding treatment: around 19 received Ad26.COV2.S at low or high dose, single or two shots; about 5 received placebo; per-sample allocation not given. Specimens were obtained on day 63 following the first vaccine or placebo injection. Method: immunoSEQ multiplex PCR; TCRdb's copy keeps in-frame clones and lacks some. The repertoire has around 450,000 clones, less than 95% of them found once; the top ten carry approximately 4.3%. Sequencing used peripheral blood, obtained in a trial of Ad26.COV2.S vaccine versus placebo. These receptors all come from a person between 18 and 60 years old who received the Ad26.COV2.S COVID-19 vaccine or a placebo.

This rearrangement joins TRBV2 to TRBJ2-7; 9 positions agree with TRBD2. CDR1 SNHLY and CDR2 FYNNEI come from the germline V gene. V shed 3 bases, J shed 4 bases, and the junction held 4 bases outside the gene matches. The CDR3 runs to 14 residues. CDR3: CASSEGREGYEQYF. CDR3 nucleotides: TGTGCCAGCAGTGAGGGGCGGGAGGGTTACGAGCAGTACTTC.

With respect to this clone: Other nucleotide sequences in the sample specify the same CDR3. The CDR3: CASSHRDSYNEQFF. CDR3 nucleotide sequence: TGTGCCAGCAGTCACCGGGACTCCTACAATGAGCAGTTCTTC. The chain is built from TRBV3-1 (or the pseudogene TRBV3-2) and TRBJ2-1; a possible D gene is TRBD2 (5 bases). The CDR3 is 14 residues long. V lost 6 bases and J lost 0, with 9 bases in between. Germline CDR1 is LGHDT and CDR2 is YNNKEL (reference sequence).

The chain employs TRBV28 and TRBJ2-7; 9 bases map to TRBD1. Germline V gene sequence: CDR1 MDHEN, CDR2 SYDVKM. This CDR3 contains 18 residues. V shed 7 bases, J shed 7 bases, and the junction held 23 bases outside the gene matches. CDR3 DNA: TGTGCCAGCACTCCAACGGGGGGACAGGGATGGGGACTGCGGGAGCAGTACTTC. Amino acid sequence: CASTPTGGQGWGLREQYF.

The CDR3 here is CSVDHGMPDTQYF. CDR3 DNA sequence: TGCAGCGTTGATCACGGGATGCCAGATACGCAGTATTTT. This rearrangement joins TRBV29-1 to TRBJ2-3; D may be TRBD2 (5 bases). This CDR3 is 13 amino acids long. V was clipped by 3 bases and J by 4 bases, with 11 bases between them. CDR1 and CDR2 (germline): SQVTM, ANQGSEA.

The rearrangement links TRBV7-9 to TRBJ1-3, with D unclear. V shed 5 bases and J shed 0 bases, with 11 bases lying between them. CDR1 and CDR2 (germline): SEHNR, FQNEAQ (reference sequence). CDR3 length equals 15 residues. In nucleotides, the CDR3 is TGTGCCAGCAGCCCCAGTTGGAGCTCTGGAAACACCATATATTTT. Protein sequence: CASSPSWSSGNTIYF. The full variable domain, with the rest looked up from reference TRBV7-9 and TRBJ1-3, is DTGVSQNPRHKITKRGQNVTFRCDPISEHNRLYWYRQTLGQGPEFLTYFQNEAQLEKSRLLSDRFSAERPKGSFSTLEIQRTEQGDSAMYLCASSPSWSSGNTIYFGEGSWLTVV.

A single count supports this clone. The DNA for the CDR3 is TGTGCCAGCAGTGAAATCGATTTGAACACTGAAGCTTTCTTT. Its translation: CASSEIDLNTEAFF. The rearrangement joins TRBV2 to TRBJ1-1; D is uncertain. V lost 2 bases and J lost 0, with 7 bases in between. Germline V gives CDR1 SNHLY, CDR2 FYNNEI. This CDR3 spans 14 amino acids.

This clone was counted a single time. The CDR3 region has the DNA TGTGCCAGCTCACCGCTGACAGGGCCTGGAAACACCATATATTTT. Translated, it gives CASSPLTGPGNTIYF. The chain uses TRBV18 and TRBJ1-3, with TRBD1 matching over 7 bases. Trimming took 3 bases from V and 2 from J; bases not matched to a gene: 4. CDR3 length: 15 amino acids. Germline CDR1 reads KGHSH; CDR2 reads LQKENI.

The gene calls are TRBV18 and TRBJ2-4; 7 bases align to TRBD2. CDR3 length: 17 amino acids. The V gene end was trimmed by 2 bases and the J gene end by 0 bases; junction bases not matched to a gene: 7. Germline-derived CDR1 and CDR2 are KGHSH and LQKENI. The CDR3 nucleotides read TGTGCCAGCTCACCATCGGGGGGTTCTCTAGCCAAAAACATTCAGTACTTC. The encoded protein is CASSPSGGSLAKNIQYF. The entire variable domain, with the rest obtained from reference TRBV18 and TRBJ2-4, is as follows: NAGVMQNPRHLVRRRGQEARLRCSPMKGHSHVYWYRQLPEEGLKFMVYLQKENIIDESGMPKERFSAEFPKEGPSILRIQQVVRGDSAAYFCASSPSGGSLAKNIQYFGAGTRLSVL.

CDR3 DNA sequence: TGTGCCAGCAGTTACCCCGTCAGGGGCGCCAGGGCCGGGGAGCTGTTTTTT. As protein: CASSYPVRGARAGELFF. The V and J genes are TRBV6-2 or TRBV6-3 and TRBJ2-2; tentatively, D is TRBD1 (6 bases). V was clipped by 2 bases and J by 6 bases, with 19 bases between them. The CDR3 extends over 17 amino acids. CDR1 and CDR2 from the germline V gene are MNHEY and SVGEGT.

The chain employs TRBV19 and TRBJ1-3; no definite D call. The germline gives CDR1 LNHDA, CDR2 SQIVND (reference sequence). The V gene lost 10 bases and the J gene lost 4 bases, with 14 bases spanning the gap. This CDR3 region has 13 residues. The CDR3 DNA is TGTGCCACCTCCCTCGGCCCAGGAAACACCATATATTTT. It specifies CATSLGPGNTIYF.

Points on this clone: In the same sample, other DNA sequences code for this CDR3. This chain uses TRBV5-1 with TRBJ2-3, with 14 bases matching TRBD2. The trim removed 3 bases at V and 3 bases at J, leaving 6 bases unmatched. Germline V gene data show CDR1 as SGHRS and CDR2 as YFSETQ. This CDR3 comprises 17 residues. The chain's CDR3 is CASSSGTSGSGTDTQYF. The CDR3 DNA reads TGCGCCAGCAGCTCTGGGACTAGCGGGAGTGGGACAGATACGCAGTATTTT.

This clone has only one observation. The chain uses TRBV11-2 and TRBJ2-7; D unresolved. Germline V gives CDR1 SGHAT, CDR2 FQNNGV. The length of the CDR3 is 14 residues. V was pared by 6 bases and J by 3 bases, with 15 bases between. CDR3: CASRATGSSYEQYF. The CDR3 coding sequence is TGTGCCAGCAGAGCGACGGGTTCAAGCTACGAGCAGTACTTC.

The CDR3 region is CASRIRASGNNEQFF. DNA of the CDR3: TGTGCCAGCAGGATAAGGGCTAGCGGAAACAATGAGCAGTTCTTC. The chain combines TRBV28 with TRBJ2-1; 7 bases line up with TRBD2. V lost 6 bases, J lost 5 bases, and 10 bases stayed unmatched. In germline, CDR1 is MDHEN, CDR2 SYDVKM. The CDR3 loop spans 15 amino acids.

The rearrangement joins TRBV18 to TRBJ1-1; no clear D. Trimming took 2 bases from V and 3 from J, leaving 4 bases between them. The germline gives CDR1 KGHSH, CDR2 LQKENI. The CDR3 is 12 amino acids. The CDR3 loop reads CASSPTDTEAFF. The CDR3 DNA sequence: TGTGCCAGCTCACCAACGGACACTGAAGCTTTCTTT.

The V and J genes are TRBV27 and TRBJ1-1; D unresolved. The V gene lost 6 bases and the J gene lost 2 bases, with 7 bases spanning the gap. Germline V gene data show CDR1 as MNHEY and CDR2 as SMNVEV (reference sequence). The CDR3 consists of 12 residues. DNA for the CDR3: TGTGCCAGCAGACAGACTAACACTGAAGCTTTCTTT. Encoded protein: CASRQTNTEAFF.

The chain carries TRBV28 and TRBJ1-2; D unclear. The CDR3 is 11 amino acids. V was clipped by 2 bases and J by 5 bases, with 3 bases between them. Germline lookup yields CDR1 MDHEN and CDR2 SYDVKM. The CDR3 DNA sequence: TGTGCCAGCAGTTTAAGATATGGCTACACCTTC. It is translated as CASSLRYGYTF.

The chain combines TRBV11-2 with TRBJ2-7; TRBD2 aligns across 11 bases. Looked up from germline, CDR1 is SGHAT and CDR2 is FQNNGV. With 1 base clipped from V and 5 bases from J, the junction kept 7 bases outside the gene matches. This CDR3 region has 16 residues. The CDR3 spells CASSLGASGRIDEQYF. Written as DNA, the CDR3 is TGTGCCAGCAGCTTAGGGGCTAGCGGGAGGATCGACGAGCAGTACTTC. Using reference TRBV11-2 and TRBJ2-7 for the parts outside the CDR3, the full variable domain is EAGVAQSPRYKIIEKRQSVAFWCNPISGHATLYWYQQILGQGPKLLIQFQNNGVVDDSQLPKDRFSAERLKGVDSTLKIQPAKLEDSAVYLCASSLGASGRIDEQYFGPGTRLTVT.

The chain has TRBV5-1 and TRBJ2-7; 7 nucleotides agree with TRBD1. Looked up from germline, CDR1 is SGHRS and CDR2 is YFSETQ. Trimming at V came to 2 bases and at J to 7 bases, leaving 9 bases not matched to a gene. The CDR3 length is 14 residues. For the CDR3, the DNA is TGCGCCAGCAGCTTAGAGGGGGCGACAAGAGAGCAGTACTTC. Its protein product is CASSLEGATREQYF.

The genes are TRBV5-5 and TRBJ2-5, with no clear D. CDR1 SGHKS and CDR2 YYEKEE come from the germline V gene (reference sequence). Trimming stripped 2 bases from V and 2 bases from J, with 7 bases between. This CDR3 contains 13 residues. The chain's CDR3 is CASSLSLQETQYF. For the CDR3, the DNA is TGTGCCAGCAGCTTATCCCTACAAGAGACCCAGTACTTC.

The V call is TRBV4-1, the J call TRBJ2-2; D is undetermined. This CDR3 has 14 residues. The germline V gene has CDR1 MGHRA and CDR2 YSYEKL. V shed 0 bases and J shed 6 bases, with 8 bases lying between them. The CDR3 here is CASSQDRFPGELFF. In DNA, the CDR3 is TGCGCCAGCAGCCAAGATCGTTTCCCCGGGGAGCTGTTTTTT.

This clone was picked up one time. In nucleotides, the CDR3 is TGTGCCAGCAGTCCCCAGATGTCTCGCGGGAGGGCCTCTGAGCAGTTCTTC. This gives the protein CASSPQMSRGRASEQFF. This chain joins TRBV27 and TRBJ2-1; 9 positions match TRBD2. The CDR3 runs to 17 residues. From germline, CDR1 is MNHEY and CDR2 SMNVEV (reference sequence). V gave up 5 bases and J gave up 9 bases; unmatched junction bases: 17.

This chain links TRBV28 with TRBJ2-3, with 7 bases fitting TRBD2. The CDR3 is 17 residues long. The germline gives CDR1 MDHEN, CDR2 SYDVKM. Trimming at V came to 3 bases and at J to 2 bases, leaving 11 bases not matched to a gene. In DNA, the CDR3 is TGTGCCAGCAGTTTCTCCGAGAGCGGGAAATACACAGATACGCAGTATTTT. It is translated as CASSFSESGKYTDTQYF.

This chain connects TRBV6-6 to TRBJ2-7; no reliable D call. V was shortened by 6 bases and J by 3 bases, with 9 bases between the two germline ends. Germline lookup yields CDR1 MNHNY and CDR2 SVGAGI (reference sequence). The CDR3 totals 12 residues. Here the CDR3 reads CASRIQSYEQYF. The CDR3 DNA is TGTGCCAGCAGGATACAGAGCTACGAGCAGTACTTC.

The V call is TRBV10-3, the J call TRBJ2-1, with 11 bases identical to TRBD2. The V and J ends lost 7 bases and 5 bases, in that order; junction bases with no gene match: 4. Looked up from germline, CDR1 is ENHRY and CDR2 is SYGVKD. The CDR3 runs to 14 residues. The CDR3 coding sequence is TGTGCCATCAATCCGGGACTAGCGGACAATGAGCAGTTCTTC. Translating it yields CAINPGLADNEQFF.

The gene calls are TRBV6-1 and TRBJ2-3, with 8 bases that match TRBD1. Per germline, CDR1 MNHNS and CDR2 SASEGT. After removal of 0 bases from V and 6 bases from J, the junction contained 5 bases not matched to a gene. The CDR3 has 15 residues. The CDR3: CASSEAAGGADTQYF. The CDR3 nucleotides read TGTGCCAGCAGTGAAGCAGCAGGGGGCGCCGATACGCAGTATTTT.